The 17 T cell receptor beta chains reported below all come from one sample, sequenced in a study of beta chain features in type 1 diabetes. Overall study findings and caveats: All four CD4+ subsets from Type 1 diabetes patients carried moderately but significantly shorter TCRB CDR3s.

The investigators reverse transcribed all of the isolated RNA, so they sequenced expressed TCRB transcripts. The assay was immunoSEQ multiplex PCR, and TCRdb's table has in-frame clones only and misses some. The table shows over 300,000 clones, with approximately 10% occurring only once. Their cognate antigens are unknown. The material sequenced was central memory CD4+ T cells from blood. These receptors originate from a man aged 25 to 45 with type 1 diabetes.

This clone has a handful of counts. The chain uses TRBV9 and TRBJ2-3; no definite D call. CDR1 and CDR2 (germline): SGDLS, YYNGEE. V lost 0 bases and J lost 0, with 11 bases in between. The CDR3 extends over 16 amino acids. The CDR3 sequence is CASSVDGPGSTDTQYF. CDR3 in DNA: TGTGCCAGCAGCGTAGACGGTCCCGGTAGCACAGATACGCAGTATTTT. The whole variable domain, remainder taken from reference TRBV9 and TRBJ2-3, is DSGVTQTPKHLITATGQRVTLRCSPRSGDLSVYWYQQSLDQGLQFLIQYYNGEERAKGNILERFSAQQFPDLHSELNLSSLELGDSALYFCASSVDGPGSTDTQYFGPGTRLTVL.

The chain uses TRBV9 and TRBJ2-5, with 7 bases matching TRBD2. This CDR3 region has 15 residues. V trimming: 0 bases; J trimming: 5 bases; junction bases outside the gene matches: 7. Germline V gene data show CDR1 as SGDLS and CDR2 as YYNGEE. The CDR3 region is CASSVGAGPGETQYF. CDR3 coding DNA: TGTGCCAGCAGCGTAGGAGCGGGGCCGGGGGAGACCCAGTACTTC.

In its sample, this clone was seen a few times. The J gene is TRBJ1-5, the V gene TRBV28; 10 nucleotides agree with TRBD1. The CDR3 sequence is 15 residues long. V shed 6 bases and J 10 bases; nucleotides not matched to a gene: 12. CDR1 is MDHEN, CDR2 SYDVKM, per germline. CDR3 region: CASSLGGTGDNPQHF. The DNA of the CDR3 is TGTGCCAGCAGCCTAGGGGGGACAGGGGACAATCCCCAGCATTTT.

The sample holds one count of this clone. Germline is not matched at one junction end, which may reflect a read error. Here the CDR3 DNA reads TGTGCCAGCAGCTTAGCTGGGAACGGAGAGACCCAGCACTTC. Translation gives CASSLAGNGETQHF. This chain uses TRBV7-2 with TRBJ2-5, with D hard to call. The CDR3 runs 14 residues. Germline V gene sequence: CDR1 SGHTA, CDR2 FQGNSA. The full variable domain, completed using reference TRBV7-2 and TRBJ2-5, is GAGVSQSPSNKVTEKGKDVELRCDPISGHTALYWYRQSLGQGLEFLIYFQGNSAPDKSGLPSDRFSAERTGGSVSTLTIQRTQQEDSAVYLCASSLAGNGETQHFGPGTRLLVL.

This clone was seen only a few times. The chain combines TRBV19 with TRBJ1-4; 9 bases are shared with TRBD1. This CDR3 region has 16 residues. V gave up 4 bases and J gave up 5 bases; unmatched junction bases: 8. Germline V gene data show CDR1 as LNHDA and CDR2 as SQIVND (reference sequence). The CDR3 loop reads CASSTRTGGYNEKLFF. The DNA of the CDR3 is TGTGCCAGTAGTACTCGAACAGGGGGCTACAATGAAAAACTGTTTTTT.

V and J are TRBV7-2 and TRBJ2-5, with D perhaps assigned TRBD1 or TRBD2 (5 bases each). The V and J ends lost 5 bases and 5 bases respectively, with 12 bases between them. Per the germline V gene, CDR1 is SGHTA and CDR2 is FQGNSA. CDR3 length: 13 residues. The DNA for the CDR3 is TGTGCCAGCAGCCGGGACCAGGCGGAGACCCAGTACTTC. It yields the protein CASSRDQAETQYF. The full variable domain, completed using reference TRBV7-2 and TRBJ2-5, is GAGVSQSPSNKVTEKGKDVELRCDPISGHTALYWYRQSLGQGLEFLIYFQGNSAPDKSGLPSDRFSAERTGGSVSTLTIQRTQQEDSAVYLCASSRDQAETQYFGPGTRLLVL.

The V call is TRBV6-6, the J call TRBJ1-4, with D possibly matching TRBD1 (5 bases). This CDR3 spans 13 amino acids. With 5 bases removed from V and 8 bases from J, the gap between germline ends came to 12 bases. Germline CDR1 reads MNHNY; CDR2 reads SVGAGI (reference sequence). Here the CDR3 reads CASSTGTSEKLFF. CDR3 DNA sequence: TGTGCCAGCAGTACCGGGACTAGCGAAAAACTGTTTTTT.

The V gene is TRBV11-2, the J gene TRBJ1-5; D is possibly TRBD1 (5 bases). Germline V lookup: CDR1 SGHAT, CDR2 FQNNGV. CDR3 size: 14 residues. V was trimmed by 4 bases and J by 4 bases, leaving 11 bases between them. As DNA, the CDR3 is TGTGCCAGCAGCTCCCTCGGGGGAAATCAGCCCCAGCATTTT. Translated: CASSSLGGNQPQHF.

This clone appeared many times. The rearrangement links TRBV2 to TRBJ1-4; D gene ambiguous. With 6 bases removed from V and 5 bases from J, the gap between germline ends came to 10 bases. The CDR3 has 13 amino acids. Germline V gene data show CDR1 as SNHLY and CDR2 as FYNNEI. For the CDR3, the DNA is TGTGCCAGCAGCAGGTTGGGGAATGAAAAACTGTTTTTT. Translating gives CASSRLGNEKLFF.

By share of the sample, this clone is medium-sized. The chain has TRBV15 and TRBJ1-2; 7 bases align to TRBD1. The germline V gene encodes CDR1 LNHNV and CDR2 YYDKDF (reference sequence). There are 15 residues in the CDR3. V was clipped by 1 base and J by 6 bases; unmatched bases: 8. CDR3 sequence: CATSRASTGKDGYTF. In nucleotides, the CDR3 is TGTGCCACCAGCAGAGCCTCGACAGGGAAGGATGGCTACACCTTC.

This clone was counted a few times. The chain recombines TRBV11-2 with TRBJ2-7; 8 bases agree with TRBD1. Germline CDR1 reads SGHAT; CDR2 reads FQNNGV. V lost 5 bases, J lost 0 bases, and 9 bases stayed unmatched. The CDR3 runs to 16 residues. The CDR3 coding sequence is TGTGCCAGCAGCCGTACCGGGACAGGCAGCTCCTACGAGCAGTACTTC. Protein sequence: CASSRTGTGSSYEQYF.

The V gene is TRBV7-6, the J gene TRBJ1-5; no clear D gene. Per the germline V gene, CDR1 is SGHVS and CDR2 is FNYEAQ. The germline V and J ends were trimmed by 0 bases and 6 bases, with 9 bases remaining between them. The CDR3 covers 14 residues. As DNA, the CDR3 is TGTGCCAGCAGCTTAGCGACCGGGAGTCAGCCCCAGCATTTT. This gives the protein CASSLATGSQPQHF.

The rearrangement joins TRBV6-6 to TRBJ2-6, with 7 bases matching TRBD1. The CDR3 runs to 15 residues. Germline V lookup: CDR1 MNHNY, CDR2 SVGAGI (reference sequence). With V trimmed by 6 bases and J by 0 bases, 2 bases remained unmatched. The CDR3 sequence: CASRTGSSGANVLTF. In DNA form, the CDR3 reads TGTGCCAGCAGGACAGGGAGCTCTGGGGCCAACGTCCTGACTTTC.

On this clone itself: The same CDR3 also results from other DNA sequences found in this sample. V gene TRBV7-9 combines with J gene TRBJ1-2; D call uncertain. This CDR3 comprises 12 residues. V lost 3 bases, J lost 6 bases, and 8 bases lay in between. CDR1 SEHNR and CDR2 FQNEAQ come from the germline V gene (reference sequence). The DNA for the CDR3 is TGTGCCAGCAGCTTTTCAGGCGATGGCTACACCTTC. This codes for CASSFSGDGYTF.

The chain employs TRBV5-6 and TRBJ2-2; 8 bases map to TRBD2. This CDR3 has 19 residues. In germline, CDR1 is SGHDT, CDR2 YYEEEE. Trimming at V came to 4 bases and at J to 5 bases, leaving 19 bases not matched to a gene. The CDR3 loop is CASSPFSGGAPVDTGELFF. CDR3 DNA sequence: TGTGCCAGCAGCCCTTTCAGCGGGGGAGCTCCCGTAGATACCGGGGAGCTGTTTTTT.

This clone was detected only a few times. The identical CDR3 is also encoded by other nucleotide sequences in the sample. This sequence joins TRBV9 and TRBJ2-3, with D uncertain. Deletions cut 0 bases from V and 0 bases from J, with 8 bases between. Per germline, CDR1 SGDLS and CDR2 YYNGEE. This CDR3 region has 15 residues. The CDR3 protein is CASSVGVTSTDTQYF. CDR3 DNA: TGTGCCAGCAGCGTAGGGGTCACCAGCACAGATACGCAGTATTTT.

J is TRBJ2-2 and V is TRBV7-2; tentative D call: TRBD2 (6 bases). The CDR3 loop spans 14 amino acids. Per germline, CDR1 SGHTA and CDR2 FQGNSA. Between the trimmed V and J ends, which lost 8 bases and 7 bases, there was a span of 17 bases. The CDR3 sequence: CASALTSSGGELFF. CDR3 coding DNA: TGTGCCAGCGCCCTAACTAGCTCCGGCGGGGAGCTGTTTTTT. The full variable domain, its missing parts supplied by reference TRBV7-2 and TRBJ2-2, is GAGVSQSPSNKVTEKGKDVELRCDPISGHTALYWYRQSLGQGLEFLIYFQGNSAPDKSGLPSDRFSAERTGGSVSTLTIQRTQQEDSAVYLCASALTSSGGELFFGEGSRLTVL.